The 7 T cell receptor beta chains below come from one sample, sequenced in a study of memory CD8 T cells in hepatitis C reinfection. Method: immunoSEQ multiplex PCR; TCRdb's copy keeps in-frame clones and lacks some. The sample lists just over 45,000 clones, 89% occurring once. As to time point: late/post reinfection, 12 to 24 weeks after detection. The sorted cells went straight to TCR sequencing with no prior in vitro expansion. Sequenced input: naive CD8+ T cells sorted from blood. These TCRs come from a man aged 18 to 29 with hepatitis C virus infection.

This clone showed up just a few times. The chain couples TRBV9 to TRBJ1-1; D is uncertain. The germline V gene encodes CDR1 SGDLS and CDR2 YYNGEE. The CDR3 extends over 13 amino acids. With 4 bases removed from V and 4 bases from J, the gap between germline ends came to 11 bases. Written as DNA, the CDR3 is TGTGCCAGCAGCATCCCGGGGTTCACTGAAGCTTTCTTT. Encoded protein: CASSIPGFTEAFF.

The gene calls are TRBV7-9 and TRBJ2-3, with unresolved D. Germline CDR1 and CDR2: SEHNR and FQNEAQ (reference sequence). V shed 6 bases and J shed 2 bases, with 15 bases lying between them. The CDR3 totals 15 residues. CDR3 loop: CASRIQPSPTDTQYF. CDR3 coding DNA: TGTGCCAGCAGGATACAGCCCTCCCCCACAGATACGCAGTATTTT.

The rearrangement joins TRBV6-1 to TRBJ1-1, with TRBD1 as a possible D gene (5 bases). Trimming stripped 5 bases from V and 5 bases from J, with 15 bases between. Germline CDR1 is MNHNS and CDR2 is SASEGT. The CDR3 consists of 14 residues. The chain's CDR3 is CASSHPRDRTEAFF. Written as DNA, the CDR3 is TGTGCCAGCAGTCACCCCCGAGACAGAACTGAAGCTTTCTTT.

The chain employs TRBV29-1 and TRBJ2-7; TRBD2 matches at 8 bases. CDR3 length: 15 amino acids. Losses at the gene ends were 1 base for V and 3 bases for J; bases not matched to a gene: 8. CDR1 is SQVTM, CDR2 ANQGSEA, per germline. The CDR3 loop reads CSVEVGLDDHYEQYF. In nucleotides, the CDR3 is TGCAGCGTTGAAGTGGGACTAGATGATCACTACGAGCAGTACTTC.

The chain recombines TRBV4-3 with TRBJ2-3; D unresolved. The CDR3 has 15 residues. The V end was cut by 5 bases, the J end by 0 bases, with 12 bases between. Germline V gene data show CDR1 as LGHNA and CDR2 as YSLEER. This chain's CDR3 is CASSWAESSTDTQYF. CDR3 DNA: TGCGCCAGCAGCTGGGCAGAATCTAGCACAGATACGCAGTATTTT.

This clone came up once. The rearrangement links TRBV19 to TRBJ1-2; D remains ambiguous. From germline, CDR1 is LNHDA and CDR2 SQIVND (reference sequence). V dropped 3 bases and J dropped 7 bases, with 9 bases sitting between them. The CDR3 totals 12 residues. CDR3 bases: TGTGCCAGTAGTATCAGTCAGATTGGCTACACCTTC. Translation gives CASSISQIGYTF.

The J gene is TRBJ2-1, the V gene TRBV4-1; 7 bases are a match to TRBD1. The germline V gene has CDR1 MGHRA and CDR2 YSYEKL. Germline trimming cut 2 bases from V and 10 bases from J; bases unmatched to any gene: 11. The CDR3 has 15 residues. The CDR3: CASSQTGTAVGEQFF. CDR3 sequence (DNA): TGCGCCAGCAGCCAAACCGGGACAGCGGTGGGCGAGCAGTTCTTC.